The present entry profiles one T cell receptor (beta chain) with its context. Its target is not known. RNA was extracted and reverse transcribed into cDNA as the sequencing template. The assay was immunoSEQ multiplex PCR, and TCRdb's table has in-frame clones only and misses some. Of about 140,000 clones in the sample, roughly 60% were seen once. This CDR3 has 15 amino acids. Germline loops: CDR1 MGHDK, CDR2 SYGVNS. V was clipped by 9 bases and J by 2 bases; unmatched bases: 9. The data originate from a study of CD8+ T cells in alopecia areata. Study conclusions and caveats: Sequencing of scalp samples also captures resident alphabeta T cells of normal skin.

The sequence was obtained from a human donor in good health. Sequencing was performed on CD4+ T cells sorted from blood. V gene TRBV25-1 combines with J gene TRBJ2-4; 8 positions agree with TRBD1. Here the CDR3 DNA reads TGTGCCAGTGGGACACAGGGGGAATCCAAAAACATTCAGTACTTC. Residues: CASGTQGESKNIQYF. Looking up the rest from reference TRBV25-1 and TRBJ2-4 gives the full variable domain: EADIYQTPRYLVIGTGKKITLECSQTMGHDKMYWYQQDPGMELHLIHYSYGVNSTEKGDLSSESTVSRIRTEHFPLTLESARPSHTSQYLCASGTQGESKNIQYFGAGTRLSVL.